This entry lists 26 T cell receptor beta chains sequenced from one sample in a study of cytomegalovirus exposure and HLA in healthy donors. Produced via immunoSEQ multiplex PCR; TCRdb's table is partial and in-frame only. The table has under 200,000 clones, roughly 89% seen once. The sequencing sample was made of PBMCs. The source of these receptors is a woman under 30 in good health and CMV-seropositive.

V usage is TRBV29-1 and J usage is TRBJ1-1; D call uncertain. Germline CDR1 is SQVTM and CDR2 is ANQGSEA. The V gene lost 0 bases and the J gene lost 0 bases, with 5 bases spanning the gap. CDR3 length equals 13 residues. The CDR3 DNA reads TGCAGCGTTGAAGAACAAGTGAACACTGAAGCTTTCTTT. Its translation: CSVEEQVNTEAFF.

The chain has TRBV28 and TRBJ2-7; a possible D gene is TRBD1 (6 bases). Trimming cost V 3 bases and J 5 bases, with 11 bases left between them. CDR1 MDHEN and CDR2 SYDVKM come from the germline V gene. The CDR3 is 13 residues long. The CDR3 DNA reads TGTGCCAGCAGTTTTCAGGGGTCCCACGAGCAGTACTTC. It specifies CASSFQGSHEQYF.

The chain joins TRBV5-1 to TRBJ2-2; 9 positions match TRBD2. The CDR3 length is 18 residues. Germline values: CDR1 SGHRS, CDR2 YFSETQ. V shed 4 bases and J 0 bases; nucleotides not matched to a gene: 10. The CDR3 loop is CASSPKLAGVSNTGELFF. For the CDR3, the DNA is TGCGCCAGCAGCCCCAAGTTAGCGGGAGTGTCGAACACCGGGGAGCTGTTTTTT. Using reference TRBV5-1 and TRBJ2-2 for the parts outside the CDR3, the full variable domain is KAGVTQTPRYLIKTRGQQVTLSCSPISGHRSVSWYQQTPGQGLQFLFEYFSETQRNKGNFPGRFSGRQFSNSRSEMNVSTLELGDSALYLCASSPKLAGVSNTGELFFGEGSRLTVL.

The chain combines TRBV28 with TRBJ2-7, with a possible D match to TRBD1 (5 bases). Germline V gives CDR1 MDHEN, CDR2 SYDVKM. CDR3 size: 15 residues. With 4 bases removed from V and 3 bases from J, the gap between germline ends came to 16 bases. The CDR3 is CASSSDSLGVYEQYF. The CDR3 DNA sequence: TGTGCCAGCAGTTCAGACAGTCTAGGGGTCTACGAGCAGTACTTC.

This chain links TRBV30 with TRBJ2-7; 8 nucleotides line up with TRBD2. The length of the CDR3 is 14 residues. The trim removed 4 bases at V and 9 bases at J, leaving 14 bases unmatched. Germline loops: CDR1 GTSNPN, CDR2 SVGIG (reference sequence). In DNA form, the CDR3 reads TGTGCCTGGACCCGACCGGGACTAGTGGGTCTGCAGTACTTC. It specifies CAWTRPGLVGLQYF.

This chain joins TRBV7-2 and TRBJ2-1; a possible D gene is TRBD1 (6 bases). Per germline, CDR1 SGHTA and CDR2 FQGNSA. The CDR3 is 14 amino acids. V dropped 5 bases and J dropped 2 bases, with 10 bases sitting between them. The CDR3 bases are TGTGCCAGCAGCCGAAGGACAGCCTACAATGAGCAGTTCTTC. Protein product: CASSRRTAYNEQFF. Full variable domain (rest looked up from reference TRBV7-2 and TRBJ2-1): GAGVSQSPSNKVTEKGKDVELRCDPISGHTALYWYRQSLGQGLEFLIYFQGNSAPDKSGLPSDRFSAERTGGSVSTLTIQRTQQEDSAVYLCASSRRTAYNEQFFGPGTRLTVL.

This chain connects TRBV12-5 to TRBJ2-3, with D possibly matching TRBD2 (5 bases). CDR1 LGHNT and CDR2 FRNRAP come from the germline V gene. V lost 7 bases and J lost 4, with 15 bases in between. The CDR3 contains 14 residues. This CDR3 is CASAWDSGADTQYF. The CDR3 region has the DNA TGTGCTAGTGCCTGGGATTCCGGGGCAGATACGCAGTATTTT. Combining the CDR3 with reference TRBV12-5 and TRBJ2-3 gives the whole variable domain DARVTQTPRHKVTEMGQEVTMRCQPILGHNTVFWYRQTMMQGLELLAYFRNRAPLDDSGMPKDRFSAEMPDATLATLKIQPSEPRDSAVYFCASAWDSGADTQYFGPGTRLTVL.

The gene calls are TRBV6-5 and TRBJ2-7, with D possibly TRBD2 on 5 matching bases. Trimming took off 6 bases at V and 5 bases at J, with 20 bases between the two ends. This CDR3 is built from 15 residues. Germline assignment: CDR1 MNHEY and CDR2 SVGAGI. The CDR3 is CASSPMILAVHEQYF. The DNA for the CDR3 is TGTGCCAGCAGCCCGATGATCCTAGCAGTCCACGAGCAGTACTTC.

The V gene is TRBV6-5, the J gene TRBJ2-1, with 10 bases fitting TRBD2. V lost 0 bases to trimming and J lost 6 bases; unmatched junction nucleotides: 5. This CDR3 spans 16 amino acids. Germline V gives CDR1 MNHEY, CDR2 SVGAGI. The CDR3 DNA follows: TGTGCCAGCAGTTACTCCGGGAGCGGGGGGGTCAATGAGCAGTTCTTC. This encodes CASSYSGSGGVNEQFF.

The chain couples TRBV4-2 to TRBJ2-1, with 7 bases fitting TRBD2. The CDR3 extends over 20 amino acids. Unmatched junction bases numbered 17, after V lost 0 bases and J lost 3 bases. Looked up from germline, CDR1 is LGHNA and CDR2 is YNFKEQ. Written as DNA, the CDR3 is TGTGCCAGCAGCCAAGATATGATTGCGCGGGAGCGCCTGGGCTACAATGAGCAGTTCTTC. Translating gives CASSQDMIARERLGYNEQFF.

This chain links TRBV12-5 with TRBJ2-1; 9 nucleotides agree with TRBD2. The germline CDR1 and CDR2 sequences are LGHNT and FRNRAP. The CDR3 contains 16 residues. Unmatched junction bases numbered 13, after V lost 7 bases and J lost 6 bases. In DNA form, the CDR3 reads TGTGCTAGTGTCCGGTCAGTAGCGGGAGAGGGCAATGAGCAGTTCTTC. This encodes CASVRSVAGEGNEQFF.

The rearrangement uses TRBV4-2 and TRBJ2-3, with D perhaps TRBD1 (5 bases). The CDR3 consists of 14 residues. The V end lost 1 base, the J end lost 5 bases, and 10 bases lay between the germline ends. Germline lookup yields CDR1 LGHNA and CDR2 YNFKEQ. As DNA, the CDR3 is TGTGCCAGCAGCCAAGGTGGACAATTAGATACGCAGTATTTT. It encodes CASSQGGQLDTQYF.

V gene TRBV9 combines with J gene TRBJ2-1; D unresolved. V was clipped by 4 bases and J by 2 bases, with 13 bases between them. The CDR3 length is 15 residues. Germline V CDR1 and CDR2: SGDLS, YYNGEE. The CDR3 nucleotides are TGTGCCAGCAGCTTTGTTAATGAGCCCTACAATGAGCAGTTCTTC. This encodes CASSFVNEPYNEQFF.

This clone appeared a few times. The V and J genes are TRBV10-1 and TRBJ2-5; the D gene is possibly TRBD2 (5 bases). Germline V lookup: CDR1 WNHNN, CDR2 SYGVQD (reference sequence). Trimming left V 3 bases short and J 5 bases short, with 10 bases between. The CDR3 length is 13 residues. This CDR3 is CASSDQVAETQYF. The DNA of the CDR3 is TGCGCCAGCAGTGATCAGGTAGCGGAGACCCAGTACTTC.

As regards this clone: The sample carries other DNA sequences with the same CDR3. CDR3 residues: CASSFYYEQYF. The CDR3 DNA reads as TGTGCCAGCAGTTTTTATTACGAGCAGTACTTC. The chain employs TRBV28 and TRBJ2-7; D not certain. The germline gives CDR1 MDHEN, CDR2 SYDVKM. The CDR3 has 11 amino acids. V lost 3 bases and J lost 4, with 4 bases in between.

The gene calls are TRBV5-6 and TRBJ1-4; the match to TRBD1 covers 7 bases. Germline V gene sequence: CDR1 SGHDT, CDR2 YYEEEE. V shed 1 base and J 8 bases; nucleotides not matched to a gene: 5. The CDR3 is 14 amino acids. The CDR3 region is CASSLLGRGEKLFF. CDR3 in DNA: TGTGCCAGCAGCTTGTTGGGCAGGGGGGAAAAACTGTTTTTT.

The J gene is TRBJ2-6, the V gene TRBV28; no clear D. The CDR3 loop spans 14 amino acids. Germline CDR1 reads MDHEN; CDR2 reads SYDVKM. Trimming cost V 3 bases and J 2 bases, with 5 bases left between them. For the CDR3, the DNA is TGTGCCAGCAGTTTCTCTCCTGGGGCCAACGTCCTGACTTTC. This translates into CASSFSPGANVLTF.

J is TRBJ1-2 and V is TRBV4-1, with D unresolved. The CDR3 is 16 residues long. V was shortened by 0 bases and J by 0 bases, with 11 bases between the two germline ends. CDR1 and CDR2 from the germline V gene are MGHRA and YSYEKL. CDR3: CASSQDRRPSNYGYTF. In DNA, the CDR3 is TGCGCCAGCAGCCAAGATCGGAGGCCTTCTAACTATGGCTACACCTTC.

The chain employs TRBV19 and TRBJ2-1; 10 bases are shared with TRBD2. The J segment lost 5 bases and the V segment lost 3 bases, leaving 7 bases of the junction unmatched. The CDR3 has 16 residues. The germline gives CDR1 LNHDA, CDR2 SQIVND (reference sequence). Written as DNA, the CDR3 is TGTGCCAGTAGTATCAGGACTAGCGGAGCCGACAATGAGCAGTTCTTC. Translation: CASSIRTSGADNEQFF.

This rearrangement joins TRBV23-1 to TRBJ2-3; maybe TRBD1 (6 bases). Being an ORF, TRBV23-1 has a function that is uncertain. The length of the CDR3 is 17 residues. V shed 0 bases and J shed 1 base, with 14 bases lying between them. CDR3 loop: CASSQSVWQGRTDTQYF. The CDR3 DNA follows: TGCGCCAGCAGTCAATCGGTTTGGCAGGGGCGCACAGATACGCAGTATTTT.

The chain's CDR3 is CAIQRGVEQFF. CDR3 coding DNA: TGTGCCATCCAGCGGGGAGTTGAGCAGTTCTTC. The V gene is TRBV6-1, the J gene TRBJ2-1, with TRBD2 matching 7 bases. Germline V CDR1 and CDR2: MNHNS, SASEGT. J lost 9 bases, V lost 10 bases, and 6 bases had no gene match. The CDR3 extends over 11 amino acids.

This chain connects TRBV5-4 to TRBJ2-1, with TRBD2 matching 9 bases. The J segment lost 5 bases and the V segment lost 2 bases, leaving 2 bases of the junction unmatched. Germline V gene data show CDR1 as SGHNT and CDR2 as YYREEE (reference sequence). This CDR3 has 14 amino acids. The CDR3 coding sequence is TGTGCCAGCAGCTTCGCGGGAGGGCACAATGAGCAGTTCTTC. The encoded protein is CASSFAGGHNEQFF.

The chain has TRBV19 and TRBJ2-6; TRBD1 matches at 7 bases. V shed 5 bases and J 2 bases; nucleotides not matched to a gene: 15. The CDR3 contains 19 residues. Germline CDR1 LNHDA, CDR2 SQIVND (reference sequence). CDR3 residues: CASSHRGPDRSAGANVLTF. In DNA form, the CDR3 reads TGTGCCAGTAGTCACAGGGGACCCGACAGGTCGGCTGGGGCCAACGTCCTGACTTTC.

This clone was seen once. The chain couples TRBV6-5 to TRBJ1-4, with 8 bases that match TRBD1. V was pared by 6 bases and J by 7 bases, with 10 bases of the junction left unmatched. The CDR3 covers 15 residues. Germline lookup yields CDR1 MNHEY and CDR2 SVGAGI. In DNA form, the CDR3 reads TGTGCCAGCAGCCCTGGACAGGGCATAAGTGAAAAACTGTTTTTT. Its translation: CASSPGQGISEKLFF.

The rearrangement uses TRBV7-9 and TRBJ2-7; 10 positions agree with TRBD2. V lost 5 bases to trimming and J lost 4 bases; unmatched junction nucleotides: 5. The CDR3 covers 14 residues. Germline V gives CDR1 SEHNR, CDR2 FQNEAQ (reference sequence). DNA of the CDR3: TGTGCCAGCAGCGAAGCGGGAGGGGGGTACGAGCAGTACTTC. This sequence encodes CASSEAGGGYEQYF. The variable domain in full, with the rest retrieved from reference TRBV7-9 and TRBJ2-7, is DTGVSQNPRHKITKRGQNVTFRCDPISEHNRLYWYRQTLGQGPEFLTYFQNEAQLEKSRLLSDRFSAERPKGSFSTLEIQRTEQGDSAMYLCASSEAGGGYEQYFGPGTRLTVT.

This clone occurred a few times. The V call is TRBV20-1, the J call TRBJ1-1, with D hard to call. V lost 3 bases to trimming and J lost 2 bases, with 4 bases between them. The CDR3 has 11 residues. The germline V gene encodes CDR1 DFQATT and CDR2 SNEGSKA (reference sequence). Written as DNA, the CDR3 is TGCAGTGCTAGTAGTAACACTGAAGCTTTCTTT. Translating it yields CSASSNTEAFF.